These T cell receptor beta chains were read from a single sample in a study of cytomegalovirus exposure and HLA in healthy donors. Profiling relied on immunoSEQ multiplex PCR, and the TCRdb table lists in-frame clones only, not all of them. The sample contains approximately 81,000 clones, 85% to 95% of which appear only once. The specimen sequenced was PBMCs. These receptors all come from a man younger than 35 in good health and CMV-seronegative. Each CDR3 is given with its conserved first and last residue. The order of the fields is clone size, V gene, J gene, D gene, CDR3 DNA, CDR3 protein. D genes are given only for firm matches. Clone size, where shown, is once, few, many, or a class for clones that have expanded.

abundance: .; v_gene: TRBV10-3; j_gene: TRBJ1-1; d_gene: .; CDR3nt: TGTGCCATCAGGAGACAGCTGAGGAACACTGAAGCTTTCTTT; CDR3aa: CAIRRQLRNTEAFF
abundance: .; v_gene: TRBV5-4; j_gene: TRBJ1-5; d_gene: .; CDR3nt: TGTGCCAGCAGCCGTGGGGGGTACAATCAGCCCCAGCATTTT; CDR3aa: CASSRGGYNQPQHF
abundance: .; v_gene: TRBV6-5; j_gene: TRBJ2-7; d_gene: .; CDR3nt: TGTGCCAGCAGTTCCTCTCTTTCGGGCGAGCAGTACTTC; CDR3aa: CASSSSLSGEQYF
abundance: few; v_gene: TRBV6-4; j_gene: TRBJ2-5; d_gene: .; CDR3nt: TGTGCCAGCAGTGCCCAAGGGGGAGGGACCCAAGAGACCCAGTACTTC; CDR3aa: CASSAQGGGTQETQYF
abundance: .; v_gene: TRBV7-8; j_gene: TRBJ2-7; d_gene: TRBD2; CDR3nt: TGTGCCAGCAGCTTACGGCGGGAGAGGCACGAGCAGTACTTC; CDR3aa: CASSLRRERHEQYF
abundance: .; v_gene: TRBV5-4; j_gene: TRBJ2-2; d_gene: TRBD2; CDR3nt: TGTGCCAGCAGTCACGGGACTAGCGGGAAAGCCGGGGAGCTGTTTTTT; CDR3aa: CASSHGTSGKAGELFF
abundance: few; v_gene: TRBV30; j_gene: TRBJ2-2; d_gene: TRBD2; CDR3nt: TGTGCCTGCCCGGGACTAGCGGGCCTCAACACCGGGGAGCTGTTTTTT; CDR3aa: CACPGLAGLNTGELFF
abundance: .; v_gene: TRBV5-1; j_gene: TRBJ1-3; d_gene: .; CDR3nt: TGCGCCAGCAGCTTGGTTGGGACACCCGGCGGAAACACCATATATTTT; CDR3aa: CASSLVGTPGGNTIYF
abundance: .; v_gene: TRBV4-1; j_gene: TRBJ2-5; d_gene: TRBD1; CDR3nt: TGCGCCAGCAGCCCACGTTATGGGACAGACCAAGAGACCCAGTACTTC; CDR3aa: CASSPRYGTDQETQYF
abundance: few; v_gene: TRBV28; j_gene: TRBJ1-5; d_gene: .; CDR3nt: TGTGCCACCAACAATCAGCCCCAGCATTTT; CDR3aa: CATNNQPQHF
abundance: .; v_gene: TRBV7-2; j_gene: TRBJ1-5; d_gene: TRBD1; CDR3nt: TGTGCCAGCAGCCTAATCCCCGGGACAGGGCGTCAGCCCCAGCATTTT; CDR3aa: CASSLIPGTGRQPQHF
abundance: once; v_gene: TRBV4-1; j_gene: TRBJ2-2; d_gene: .; CDR3nt: TGCGCCAGCAGGAACACAGGGAGCATTGGCACCGGGGAGCTGTTTTTT; CDR3aa: CASRNTGSIGTGELFF
abundance: .; v_gene: TRBV7-6; j_gene: TRBJ2-1; d_gene: TRBD2; CDR3nt: TGTGCCAGCAGCTTAATTACTAGCGGGATCTCCTACAATGAGCAGTTCTTC; CDR3aa: CASSLITSGISYNEQFF
abundance: .; v_gene: TRBV6-5; j_gene: TRBJ2-1; d_gene: .; CDR3nt: TGTGCCAGCAGTCCGGACTGGAGCTCCTACAATGAGCAGTTCTTC; CDR3aa: CASSPDWSSYNEQFF
abundance: .; v_gene: TRBV15; j_gene: TRBJ2-4; d_gene: TRBD2; CDR3nt: TGTGCCACCAGCAGAGATGTAGGACTAGCGCAGTGGGATGTAGCCAAAAACATTCAGTACTTC; CDR3aa: CATSRDVGLAQWDVAKNIQYF
abundance: once; v_gene: TRBV5-6; j_gene: TRBJ2-1; d_gene: .; CDR3nt: TGTGCCAGTCGGGAAAATGGCGGCCGAACCTACAATGAGCAGTTCTTC; CDR3aa: CASRENGGRTYNEQFF
abundance: .; v_gene: TRBV5-1; j_gene: TRBJ2-1; d_gene: TRBD1; CDR3nt: TGCGCCAGTCGGTTACAGGGGCAGAGTGATGAGCAGTTCTTC; CDR3aa: CASRLQGQSDEQFF
abundance: once; v_gene: TRBV9; j_gene: TRBJ2-6; d_gene: .; CDR3nt: TGTGCCAGCAGCAAACAGGTTCTCTCTGGGGCCAACGTCCTGACTTTC; CDR3aa: CASSKQVLSGANVLTF
abundance: .; v_gene: TRBV12-5; j_gene: TRBJ2-2; d_gene: .; CDR3nt: TGTGCTAGTGGTTTGGTTCGGGAGACCGGGGAGCTGTTTTTT; CDR3aa: CASGLVRETGELFF
abundance: .; v_gene: TRBV6-1; j_gene: TRBJ2-7; d_gene: TRBD2; CDR3nt: TGTGCCAGCAGTGAAGCGCTTAGCGGGATCTCGTCCTACGAGCAGTACTTC; CDR3aa: CASSEALSGISSYEQYF
abundance: .; v_gene: TRBV5-6; j_gene: TRBJ2-7; d_gene: .; CDR3nt: TGTGCCAGCTCAACTCAAAATTACGAGCAGTACTTC; CDR3aa: CASSTQNYEQYF
abundance: .; v_gene: TRBV5-1; j_gene: TRBJ2-7; d_gene: TRBD2; CDR3nt: TGTGCCAGCAGCTTCATAGCGGGAGGGCCCTACGAGCAGTACTTC; CDR3aa: CASSFIAGGPYEQYF
abundance: .; v_gene: TRBV19; j_gene: TRBJ1-2; d_gene: TRBD1; CDR3nt: TGTGCCAGTAGTAAGACAGGGGTTAACTATGGCTACACCTTC; CDR3aa: CASSKTGVNYGYTF
abundance: .; v_gene: TRBV4-2; j_gene: TRBJ2-7; d_gene: TRBD2; CDR3nt: TGTGCCAGCAGCCAAGCTGGGGTTAGCGGGAGCCACTACGAGCAGTACTTC; CDR3aa: CASSQAGVSGSHYEQYF
abundance: .; v_gene: TRBV5-4; j_gene: TRBJ2-2; d_gene: TRBD1; CDR3nt: TGTGCCAGCAGCTTGAGCAGGGGGCTCGCCGGGGAGCTGTTTTTT; CDR3aa: CASSLSRGLAGELFF
abundance: .; v_gene: TRBV11-2; j_gene: TRBJ2-1; d_gene: .; CDR3nt: TGTGCCAGCAGCCGCACCAGGGGCCTGATTTACAATGAGCAGTTCTTC; CDR3aa: CASSRTRGLIYNEQFF
abundance: few; v_gene: TRBV11-2; j_gene: TRBJ2-3; d_gene: .; CDR3nt: TGTGCCAGCAGCTTAGGCAGGGATACGCAGTATTTT; CDR3aa: CASSLGRDTQYF
abundance: .; v_gene: TRBV30; j_gene: TRBJ1-1; d_gene: .; CDR3nt: TGTGCCTGGAGTGTCTCGGAGATTGAAGCTTTCTTT; CDR3aa: CAWSVSEIEAFF
abundance: .; v_gene: TRBV7-2; j_gene: TRBJ2-3; d_gene: .; CDR3nt: TGTGCCAGCAGCCTCGGAGGACAGAGCACAGATACGCAGTATTTT; CDR3aa: CASSLGGQSTDTQYF
abundance: .; v_gene: TRBV4-1; j_gene: TRBJ1-5; d_gene: TRBD1; CDR3nt: TGCGCCAGCAGCCAAGGTCCACCGGGACAGGGAGCTCAGCCCCAGCATTTT; CDR3aa: CASSQGPPGQGAQPQHF
abundance: .; v_gene: TRBV27; j_gene: TRBJ2-1; d_gene: TRBD2; CDR3nt: TGTGCCAGCAGACCACTGAGCGGGACCTACAATGAGCAGTTCTTC; CDR3aa: CASRPLSGTYNEQFF
abundance: .; v_gene: TRBV7-2; j_gene: TRBJ1-1; d_gene: .; CDR3nt: TGTGCCAGCAGCACCACAGGGTTCACTGAAGCTTTCTTT; CDR3aa: CASSTTGFTEAFF
abundance: .; v_gene: TRBV30; j_gene: TRBJ2-7; d_gene: .; CDR3nt: TGTGCCTGGAGTTGGCAGGGCTACGAGCAGTACTTC; CDR3aa: CAWSWQGYEQYF
abundance: .; v_gene: TRBV27; j_gene: TRBJ2-5; d_gene: TRBD2; CDR3nt: TGTGCCAGCTCAGGACTAGCGGAGGTCGAGTACTTC; CDR3aa: CASSGLAEVEYF
abundance: .; v_gene: TRBV9; j_gene: TRBJ2-1; d_gene: TRBD2; CDR3nt: TGTGCCAGCAGCGTAGGTATGGGGGCGGGAGGAAGGTATGAGCAGTTCTTC; CDR3aa: CASSVGMGAGGRYEQFF
abundance: .; v_gene: TRBV10-2; j_gene: TRBJ1-5; d_gene: .; CDR3nt: TGCGCCAGCAGTGAGTCCAGAATAGGGGTGCCCGGCGATCAGCCCCAGCATTTT; CDR3aa: CASSESRIGVPGDQPQHF
abundance: .; v_gene: TRBV5-1; j_gene: TRBJ2-7; d_gene: TRBD1; CDR3nt: TGCGCCAGCAGCTTGGGAGACAGGGGGCCCTACGAGCAGTACTTC; CDR3aa: CASSLGDRGPYEQYF
abundance: once; v_gene: TRBV28; j_gene: TRBJ2-1; d_gene: TRBD2; CDR3nt: TGTGCCAGCAGTTTGCTCCTGCGGCGGGGGGACAATGAGCAGTTCTTC; CDR3aa: CASSLLLRRGDNEQFF
abundance: .; v_gene: TRBV6-1; j_gene: TRBJ1-1; d_gene: .; CDR3nt: TGTGCCAGCAGCGCGGACAGGAACACTGAAGCTTTCTTT; CDR3aa: CASSADRNTEAFF